The TCR beta chain described here comes from a study of blood T cell repertoires in COVID-19. Study background: Samples of COVID-19 (acute and convalescent) were obtained from the United States, Italy and Spain. Sample material is recorded as cDNA or gDNA derived from T cells, B-cell-depleted T cells, or PBMCs.

Seattle patients were enrolled during active infection and followed longitudinally. In germline, CDR1 is SGHDN, CDR2 FVKESK. V shed 4 bases and J 7 bases; nucleotides not matched to a gene: 14. The CDR3 runs to 17 residues. As processed by the authors: Reference gene primer amplification in the assay estimated nucleated cell counts. TCRdb keeps only in-frame clones here, not all; method: immunoSEQ multiplex PCR. V and J calls and clone size are as listed in that table; D and trimming were resolved from the DNA. Of some 180,000 clones in the sample, roughly 87% were seen once. The sequencing input was peripheral blood. The V call is TRBV14, the J call TRBJ1-5, with 9 positions matching TRBD1. The clonotype comes from a woman in her sixties or seventies with COVID-19, enrolled during active disease. CDR3 nucleotide sequence: TGTGCCAGCAGCCGAGGACAGGGGACACTACTCCGACAGCCCCAGCATTTT. Its protein product is CASSRGQGTLLRQPQHF.